These 25 T cell receptor beta chains originate from one sample sequenced in a study of blood T cell repertoires in COVID-19. TCRdb's copy holds only in-frame clones and misses some; the assay was immunoSEQ multiplex PCR. The repertoire consists of around 86,000 clones, with approximately 80% occurring once and the leading ten covering 10% to 15%. Material: peripheral blood. The source is a human donor in a cohort sampled during active COVID-19.

This clone turned up a few times. The rearrangement links TRBV11-2 to TRBJ2-7; 10 nucleotides match TRBD2. This CDR3 comprises 16 residues. Germline CDR1 reads SGHAT; CDR2 reads FQNNGV. V was pared by 3 bases and J by 2 bases, with 7 bases of the junction left unmatched. The CDR3 DNA is TGTGCCAGCAGCTTCGGACTAGCGGTCGCCCCCTACGAGCAGTACTTC. The encoded protein is CASSFGLAVAPYEQYF.

V gene TRBV3-1 (or the pseudogene TRBV3-2) combines with J gene TRBJ2-5, with 9 bases lining up with TRBD2. The CDR3 covers 15 residues. CDR1 is LGHDT and CDR2 is YNNKEL in the germline V gene (reference sequence). J lost 5 bases, V lost 2 bases, and 6 bases had no gene match. Here the CDR3 reads CASSQSSGARETQYF. In DNA form, the CDR3 reads TGTGCCAGCAGCCAATCTAGCGGGGCAAGGGAGACCCAGTACTTC.

The J gene is TRBJ2-3, the V gene TRBV19; TRBD2 agrees at 8 bases. V shed 0 bases and J 1 base; nucleotides not matched to a gene: 6. CDR1 LNHDA and CDR2 SQIVND come from the germline V gene (reference sequence). The CDR3 spans 17 residues. The CDR3 reads CASSIDLSGGRTDTQYF. In DNA, the CDR3 is TGTGCCAGTAGTATAGATCTGAGCGGGGGACGCACAGATACGCAGTATTTT.

A single count supports this clone. The chain is built from TRBV14 and TRBJ2-7, with D possibly TRBD1 on 6 matching bases. The V and J ends lost 4 bases and 5 bases respectively, with 12 bases between them. The CDR3 loop spans 13 amino acids. Germline CDR1 and CDR2: SGHDN and FVKESK. The CDR3 region has the DNA TGTGCCAGCAGCCGGTCAGGGGCCCACGAGCAGTACTTC. Translation gives CASSRSGAHEQYF.

The chain is built from TRBV2 and TRBJ1-5; D unresolved. The V and J ends lost 3 bases and 6 bases respectively, with 18 bases between them. Germline V gene sequence: CDR1 SNHLY, CDR2 FYNNEI. This CDR3 comprises 16 residues. This chain's CDR3 is CASSEERLGVGQPQHF. In DNA, the CDR3 is TGTGCCAGCAGTGAGGAACGCTTGGGAGTGGGTCAGCCCCAGCATTTT.

In its sample, this clone was seen once. A junction boundary mismatches the germline segment, possibly from a read error. The genes are TRBV7-9 and TRBJ2-3; TRBD2 agrees at 11 bases. The germline V gene has CDR1 SEHNR and CDR2 FQNEAQ (reference sequence). The CDR3 spans 12 residues. In nucleotides, the CDR3 is TGTGCCAGCAGCCCCGGGACTAGCGGACAGGATTTT. The encoded protein is CASSPGTSGQDF.

The chain couples TRBV11-2 to TRBJ2-2, with D possibly TRBD2 on 5 matching bases. Germline assignment: CDR1 SGHAT and CDR2 FQNNGV. The CDR3 sequence is 14 residues long. Trimming left V 3 bases short and J 3 bases short, with 8 bases between. The CDR3 coding sequence is TGTGCCAGCAGCTTCCTGCGGGACACCGGGGAGCTGTTTTTT. This codes for CASSFLRDTGELFF.

The chain uses TRBV3-1 (or the pseudogene TRBV3-2) and TRBJ2-3; 7 bases fit TRBD2. With V trimmed by 4 bases and J by 2 bases, 6 bases remained unmatched. Looked up from germline, CDR1 is LGHDT and CDR2 is YNNKEL (reference sequence). This CDR3 has 15 amino acids. The CDR3 spells CASSLRGVTTDTQYF. For the CDR3, the DNA is TGTGCCAGCAGCCTTCGGGGGGTGACCACAGATACGCAGTATTTT.

This clone came up a few times. The chain has TRBV5-1 and TRBJ2-5; 7 positions agree with TRBD2. V gave up 6 bases and J gave up 2 bases; unmatched junction bases: 7. Germline loops: CDR1 SGHRS, CDR2 YFSETQ. The CDR3 is 14 amino acids. The CDR3 is CASTRQGGQETQYF. CDR3 sequence (DNA): TGCGCCAGCACCCGCCAGGGAGGGCAAGAGACCCAGTACTTC.

This sequence joins TRBV5-6 and TRBJ1-4, with 9 nucleotides matching TRBD1. CDR3 size: 17 residues. After removal of 4 bases from V and 3 bases from J, the junction contained 10 bases not matched to a gene. Germline-derived CDR1 and CDR2 are SGHDT and YYEEEE. Written as DNA, the CDR3 is TGTGCCAGCAGCCTAACCGCCGGGACAGGGCCTAATGAAAAACTGTTTTTT. Translation gives CASSLTAGTGPNEKLFF.

This rearrangement joins TRBV19 to TRBJ2-7, with D tentatively TRBD2 (5 bases). The CDR3 has 14 amino acids. Trimming took 0 bases from V and 6 from J, leaving 12 bases between them. Germline CDR1 reads LNHDA; CDR2 reads SQIVND (reference sequence). In DNA form, the CDR3 reads TGTGCCAGTAGTATAGAGGAGAGGGCTTCCGAGCAGTACTTC. This sequence encodes CASSIEERASEQYF.

This rearrangement joins TRBV5-1 to TRBJ2-1; 11 bases line up with TRBD2. J was trimmed by 0 bases and V by 4 bases; bases with no gene match: 18. Per germline, CDR1 SGHRS and CDR2 YFSETQ. This CDR3 has 21 residues. CDR3 region: CASSQAAPGLAELNSYNEQFF. The CDR3 bases are TGCGCCAGCAGCCAAGCAGCCCCGGGACTAGCGGAACTTAACTCCTACAATGAGCAGTTCTTC.

This chain uses TRBV6-5 with TRBJ1-4; D gene ambiguous. V dropped 6 bases and J dropped 1 base, with 9 bases sitting between them. Per the germline V gene, CDR1 is MNHEY and CDR2 is SVGAGI. CDR3 length: 14 amino acids. The CDR3 here is CASSRGGTNEKLFF. The CDR3 region has the DNA TGTGCCAGCAGCCGCGGAGGAACTAATGAAAAACTGTTTTTT.

This rearrangement joins TRBV29-1 to TRBJ2-3; D perhaps matches TRBD2 (6 bases). This CDR3 spans 13 amino acids. Per germline, CDR1 SQVTM and CDR2 ANQGSEA. With 7 bases removed from V and 7 bases from J, the gap between germline ends came to 18 bases. CDR3 loop: CSGEPGGTYTQYF. The CDR3 DNA sequence: TGCAGCGGGGAACCTGGCGGGACCTATACGCAGTATTTT.

This clone has just one count. The genes are TRBV5-4 and TRBJ1-1; D remains unclear. The ends were cut back, 0 bases at V and 2 bases at J, with 14 bases in the middle. Germline CDR1 reads SGHNT; CDR2 reads YYREEE (reference sequence). The CDR3 is 16 amino acids. The DNA of the CDR3 is TGTGCCAGCAGCTTGGACCCCCTGAGCGATAACACTGAAGCTTTCTTT. It specifies CASSLDPLSDNTEAFF.

The chain recombines TRBV12-3 or TRBV12-4 with TRBJ2-1; no definite D call. V was trimmed by 6 bases and J by 7 bases, leaving 10 bases between them. The CDR3 totals 12 residues. This CDR3 is CASSNTGNEQFF. The CDR3 DNA is TGTGCCAGCAGCAATACTGGTAATGAGCAGTTCTTC.

The rearrangement joins TRBV3-1 (or the pseudogene TRBV3-2) to TRBJ2-2, with a tentative D call TRBD2 (6 bases). Germline V gives CDR1 LGHDT, CDR2 YNNKEL (reference sequence). The CDR3 spans 15 residues. V dropped 4 bases and J dropped 4 bases, with 13 bases sitting between them. CDR3 coding DNA: TGTGCCAGCAGCCGCTCTTTGGGGGGCACCGGGGAGCTGTTTTTT. Translating gives CASSRSLGGTGELFF.

This clone was observed a single time. The rearrangement joins TRBV6-2 or TRBV6-3 to TRBJ2-3; TRBD2 agrees at 12 bases. CDR1 MNHEY and CDR2 SVGEGT come from the germline V gene. J was trimmed by 4 bases and V by 6 bases; bases with no gene match: 11. The CDR3 spans 17 residues. The CDR3: CASSRRTSGATSDTQYF. The CDR3 nucleotides are TGTGCCAGCAGCCGGCGGACTAGCGGGGCGACATCAGATACGCAGTATTTT.

J is TRBJ1-2 and V is TRBV3-1 (or the pseudogene TRBV3-2); D is uncertain. Trimming cost V 4 bases and J 4 bases, with 7 bases left between them. The germline CDR1 and CDR2 sequences are LGHDT and YNNKEL (reference sequence). This CDR3 contains 12 residues. CDR3 amino acids: CASSRQIYGYTF. As DNA, the CDR3 is TGTGCCAGCAGCCGGCAGATCTATGGCTACACCTTC.

This chain joins TRBV30 and TRBJ1-4, with 9 nucleotides matching TRBD1. Germline V gene data show CDR1 as GTSNPN and CDR2 as SVGIG (reference sequence). V was pared by 5 bases and J by 7 bases, with 5 bases of the junction left unmatched. The CDR3 consists of 13 residues. The CDR3, as DNA: TGTGCCTGGCAAACAGGGGGCACTGAAAAACTGTTTTTT. Translating it yields CAWQTGGTEKLFF.

The chain is built from TRBV5-8 and TRBJ1-2; 7 nucleotides match TRBD1. The CDR3 loop spans 14 amino acids. CDR1 and CDR2 (germline): SGHTS, YDEGEE. V was clipped by 2 bases and J by 1 base; unmatched bases: 2. This CDR3 reads CASSFGQVNYGYTF. In DNA form, the CDR3 reads TGTGCCAGCAGCTTCGGACAGGTTAACTATGGCTACACCTTC.

On this clone itself: Other DNA variants within this sample encode the same CDR3. The V and J genes are TRBV19 and TRBJ1-1; the D is unclear. The CDR3 has 15 residues. Germline assignment: CDR1 LNHDA and CDR2 SQIVND (reference sequence). V lost 2 bases, J lost 0 bases, and 10 bases lay in between. This CDR3 reads CASSISGVMNTEAFF. CDR3 nucleotide sequence: TGTGCCAGTAGTATAAGCGGGGTAATGAACACTGAAGCTTTCTTT.

The rearrangement uses TRBV3-1 (or the pseudogene TRBV3-2) and TRBJ2-2; 7 nucleotides line up with TRBD2. Per the germline V gene, CDR1 is LGHDT and CDR2 is YNNKEL (reference sequence). This CDR3 region has 16 residues. V shed 4 bases, J shed 3 bases, and the junction held 8 bases outside the gene matches. The CDR3 region has the DNA TGTGCCAGCAGCCTCCACGGGGGAGGGGACACCGGGGAGCTGTTTTTT. It is translated as CASSLHGGGDTGELFF.

The chain carries TRBV18 and TRBJ1-3; 7 nucleotides match TRBD1. J gave up 4 bases and V 3 bases, and 3 bases lay outside the gene matches. Germline V gene lookup returns CDR1 KGHSH and CDR2 LQKENI. CDR3 length: 14 residues. The CDR3 DNA is TGTGCCAGCTCACCCCAGGGACAGGGAAACACCATATATTTT. Amino acids: CASSPQGQGNTIYF.

This rearrangement joins TRBV7-3 to TRBJ2-5; no clear D. The germline gives CDR1 SGHTA, CDR2 FQGTGA. This CDR3 is built from 13 residues. V dropped 2 bases and J dropped 3 bases, with 7 bases sitting between them. This CDR3 reads CASSLLGEETQYF. For the CDR3, the DNA is TGTGCCAGCAGCTTACTAGGAGAAGAGACCCAGTACTTC.